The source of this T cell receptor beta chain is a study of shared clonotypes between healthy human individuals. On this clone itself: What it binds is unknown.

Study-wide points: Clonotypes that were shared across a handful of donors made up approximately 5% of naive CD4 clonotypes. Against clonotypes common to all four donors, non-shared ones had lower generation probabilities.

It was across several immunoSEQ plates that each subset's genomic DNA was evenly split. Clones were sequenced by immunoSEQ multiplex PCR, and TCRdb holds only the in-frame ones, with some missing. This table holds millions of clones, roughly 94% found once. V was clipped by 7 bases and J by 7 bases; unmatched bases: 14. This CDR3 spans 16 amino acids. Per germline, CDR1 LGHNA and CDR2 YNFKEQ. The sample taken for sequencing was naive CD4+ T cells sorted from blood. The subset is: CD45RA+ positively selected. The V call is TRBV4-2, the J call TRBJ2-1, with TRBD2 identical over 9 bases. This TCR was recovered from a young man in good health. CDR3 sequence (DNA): TGTGCCAGCACTCCGAACCAGGCGGGGGGGCCAAATGAGCAGTTCTTC. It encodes CASTPNQAGGPNEQFF.